The subject of this entry is one T cell receptor (beta chain). This specimen comes from a study of blood T cell repertoires in COVID-19. Study information: T cells, B-cell-depleted T cells, or PBMCs supplied cDNA or gDNA.

The germline CDR1 and CDR2 sequences are MNHEY and SMNVEV (reference sequence). The CDR3 consists of 12 residues. With 1 base removed from V and 10 bases from J, the gap between germline ends came to 10 bases. Profiled with immunoSEQ multiplex PCR; TCRdb holds only in-frame clones, not every one. The sample contains about 160,000 clones, about 92% of which appear only once. The clonotype originates from a young man with COVID-19, enrolled during active disease. The J gene is TRBJ1-1, the V gene TRBV27; no clear D gene. The sample was peripheral blood. DNA for the CDR3: TGTGCCAGCAGTTTATTGCGGGATGTAGCTTTCTTT. The encoded protein is CASSLLRDVAFF.